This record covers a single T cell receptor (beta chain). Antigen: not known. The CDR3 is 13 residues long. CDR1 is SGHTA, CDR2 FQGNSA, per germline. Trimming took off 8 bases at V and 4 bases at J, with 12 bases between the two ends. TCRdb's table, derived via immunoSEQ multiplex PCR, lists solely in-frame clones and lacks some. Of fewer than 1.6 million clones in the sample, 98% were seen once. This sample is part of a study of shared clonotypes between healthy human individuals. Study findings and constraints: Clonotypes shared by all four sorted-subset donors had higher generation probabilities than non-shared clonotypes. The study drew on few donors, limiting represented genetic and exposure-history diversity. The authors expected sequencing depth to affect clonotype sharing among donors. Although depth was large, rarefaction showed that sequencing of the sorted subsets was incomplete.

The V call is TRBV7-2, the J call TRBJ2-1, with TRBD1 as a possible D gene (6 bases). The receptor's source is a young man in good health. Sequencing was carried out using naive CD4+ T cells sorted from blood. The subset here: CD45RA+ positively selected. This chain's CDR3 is CASCRTAYNEQFF. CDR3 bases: TGTGCCAGCTGCCGGACAGCATACAATGAGCAGTTCTTC.